A selection of T cell receptor beta chains follows, all from one sample in a study of beta chain features in type 1 diabetes. Measured with immunoSEQ multiplex PCR; TCRdb has only the in-frame clones, and not every one. The sample contains 16,000 or so clones, approximately 76% of which appear only once. Specimen: stem cell memory CD4+ T cells from blood. These receptors were collected from a woman aged 18-29 years with type 1 diabetes. CDR3s include the opening cysteine and the closing phenylalanine or tryptophan. A D gene is named only where the DNA matches it firmly. Only part of the rows carry a size: once, few, many, or a class if the clone is expanded.

V gene	D gene	clone size	CDR3 protein
TRBV27	TRBD1	.	CASSLVGQGNQPQHF
TRBV18	TRBD1	.	CASSPGTGHREQFF
TRBV29-1	TRBD2	.	CSVSSGLAGGPGYEQYF
TRBV6-5	TRBD1	.	CASSSTGGPGNTIYF
TRBV29-1	.	.	CSVGDWGVKETQYF
TRBV7-9	TRBD1	.	CASSPSGLGQGNTQYF
TRBV7-9	TRBD1	.	CASSETGFRADTQYF
TRBV10-3	.	few	CATMASRGNGYTF
TRBV28	.	once	CASRKKRTVFDEQYF
TRBV2	.	.	CASSIRDPQGQFF
TRBV29-1	.	.	CSVLGPDQKRGYGYTF
TRBV27	.	.	CASRSTARTYNEQFF
TRBV4-3	TRBD1	once	CASSQGTWGTGSNSPLHF
TRBV11-2	TRBD2	.	CAIKGLAYNEQFF
TRBV7-3	.	.	CASSPRQVGETQYF
TRBV14	.	.	CASSRRETQYF
TRBV18	.	once	CASSPRPQDSEKLFF
TRBV7-2	TRBD1	.	CASSLEAGGLYGYTF
TRBV7-2	.	.	CASSQPADSVRPYYGYTF
TRBV29-1	.	few	CSVHLRNTEAFF
TRBV9	.	.	CASSVVPGFEQYF
TRBV12-5	TRBD1	.	CASGLAHRGFTDTQYF
TRBV19	.	.	CASRAWAALNTEAFF
TRBV29-1	.	.	CSVDEGIPLRGYTF
TRBV4-2	.	.	CASSQEAEVGNTIYF
TRBV11-3	TRBD2	.	CASSLGSGSGYEQYF
TRBV28	.	.	CATTVRGRGTDTQYF
TRBV7-2	.	.	CASSLSGNQPQHF
TRBV6-5	.	once	CASSFRGLGMNTEAFF
TRBV5-1	.	.	CASSLSDGGDTQYF
TRBV5-4	.	.	CASSMDSGNTIYF
TRBV30	.	few	CAWSLGPYNEQFF
TRBV5-1	TRBD2	.	CASLGTSGSNEQFF
TRBV19	TRBD2	few	CASSYSSGRTYNEQFF
TRBV4-1	TRBD2	.	CASSQESLLAGIADTQYF
TRBV6-5	.	.	CASSYEPLTGELFF
TRBV4-3	TRBD2	.	CASSQAQGGRDYNEQFF
TRBV5-1	TRBD1	.	CASSPGQGVKTGELFF
TRBV7-9	.	.	CASSSRQAFGYTF
TRBV10-3	TRBD1	.	CAISGQGVLQPQHF
TRBV5-1	.	.	CASSQDWDEQFF
TRBV6-1	TRBD1	.	CASSGGTGSYNEQFF
TRBV7-9	.	.	CASSWTGRDTQYF